The source of this T cell receptor beta chain is a study of cytomegalovirus exposure and HLA in healthy donors. On this clone: The antigen remains undetermined.

Everyone who donated was a healthy bone marrow donor. The CDR3 length is 15 residues. V lost 4 bases and J lost 1; bases outside the gene matches: 3. Germline V gene data show CDR1 as KGHSH and CDR2 as LQKENI. PCR used 60 Vbeta primers and 13 Jbeta primers. The protocol was immunoSEQ multiplex PCR, while the TCRdb copy is restricted to in-frame clones and leaves out a portion. This sample yields fewer than 200,000 clones, of which 81% are seen a single time; less than 15% belongs to the top ten. General study points: Most sequenced TCRs were rare (though some public TCRs occurred in many donors). Being indistinguishable, some V segments were excluded, TRBV6-2 and TRBV6-3 among them.

The receptor was derived from a woman aged 45-59 years in good health and CMV-seronegative. Input material: PBMCs. V and J are TRBV18 and TRBJ1-1; TRBD1 matches at 10 bases. The CDR3 region has the DNA TGTGCCAGCTCACAGGGACAGGGGAGGAACACTGAAGCTTTCTTT. As protein: CASSQGQGRNTEAFF.